The 12 T cell receptor beta chains below were found in one sample sequenced in a study of T cells in Graves' hyperthyroidism and ophthalmopathy (dated by TCRdb to the late 2010s). The library was produced with multiplex PCR. For sequencing, an Illumina HiSeq 2000 was employed. Amplification of TCR beta CDR3 regions was carried out from RNA transcripts. The TCR CDR3 was subjected to a first round of RT-PCR using the HTBI primer set and the Qiagen OneStep RT-PCR kit. The public sequencing data were trimmed at Q25 with fastp and processed into clonotypes with MiXCR by TCRdb, which kept only in-frame beta chains. CDR3 protein duplicates are merged, each entry listing the most common genes and DNA. A total of around 300,000 distinct CDR3 sequences appear in this sample, approximately 12% of them only once. Almost 8% of the sample is in the top ten clones. Input material: blood. These receptors were collected from a woman younger than 45 with Graves' hyperthyroidism that later progressed to Graves' ophthalmopathy.

In its sample, this clonotype was seen a few times. The chain couples TRBV4-2 to TRBJ2-4; 10 bases line up with TRBD2. This CDR3 has 17 amino acids. V shed 0 bases and J 2 bases; nucleotides not matched to a gene: 4. Germline V gene sequence: CDR1 LGHNA, CDR2 YNFKEQ. Here the CDR3 reads CASSQDPLAGTKNIQYF. The CDR3 nucleotides are TGTGCCAGCAGCCAAGATCCACTAGCGGGAACCAAAAACATTCAGTACTTC.

This clonotype has at least ten counts. The chain links TRBV20-1 to TRBJ2-1; perhaps D is TRBD1 or TRBD2 (5 bases each). Trimming removed 5 bases from V and 3 bases from J, with 14 bases in between. Germline CDR1 DFQATT, CDR2 SNEGSKA (reference sequence). This CDR3 contains 14 residues. CDR3 nucleotides: TGCAGTGCTCTCACGGGACCAGACTACAATGAGCAGTTCTTC. This encodes CSALTGPDYNEQFF.

This clonotype was detected many times. The J gene is TRBJ2-7, the V gene TRBV12-3 or TRBV12-4, with D perhaps matching TRBD2 (6 bases). Deletions cut 3 bases from V and 3 bases from J, with 15 bases between. The CDR3 length is 15 residues. For the CDR3, the DNA is TGTGCCAGCAGTTTCATCACTAGCCAGATCTACGAGCAGTACTTC. This encodes CASSFITSQIYEQYF.

In this sample, this clonotype turned up many times. The chain joins TRBV5-1 to TRBJ2-1; 9 bases map to TRBD1. The CDR3 is made up of 16 amino acids. Germline CDR1 and CDR2: SGHRS and YFSETQ. V dropped 3 bases and J dropped 4; count of bases not matched to a gene: 8. CDR3 residues: CASSSSGTGTYNEQFF. Here the CDR3 DNA reads TGCGCCAGCAGCTCGAGTGGGACAGGGACTTACAATGAGCAGTTCTTC.

This clonotype has a count of ten or more. The CDR3 DNA reads TGTGCCAGCAGCCCAAACGGGTCCGCGGTCGCAGATACGCAGTATTTT. Amino acids: CASSPNGSAVADTQYF. The genes are TRBV13 and TRBJ2-3; D is unclear. The CDR3 totals 16 residues. Germline values: CDR1 PRHDT, CDR2 FYEKMQ (reference sequence). Trimming stripped 5 bases from V and 4 bases from J, with 19 bases between.

This clonotype was seen ten or more times. The genes are TRBV9 and TRBJ2-3; 7 positions match TRBD2. V was pared by 0 bases and J by 5 bases, with 6 bases of the junction left unmatched. The CDR3 covers 15 residues. CDR1 SGDLS and CDR2 YYNGEE come from the germline V gene. CDR3 in amino acids: CASSVGAGSVDTQYF. In nucleotides, the CDR3 is TGTGCCAGCAGCGTAGGAGCGGGATCGGTAGATACGCAGTATTTT.

This clonotype has a count of ten or more. V is TRBV28 and J is TRBJ2-7; the match to TRBD2 covers 11 bases. The CDR3 consists of 15 residues. The germline V gene encodes CDR1 MDHEN and CDR2 SYDVKM. After removal of 5 bases from V and 5 bases from J, the junction contained 8 bases not matched to a gene. CDR3 nucleotide sequence: TGTGCCAGCAGTCCACGGGGTAGCGGGAGGGACGAGCAGTACTTC. Its protein is CASSPRGSGRDEQYF.

This clonotype was seen many times. V gene TRBV2 combines with J gene TRBJ2-7, with D maybe TRBD1 (6 bases). Trimming cost V 7 bases and J 3 bases, with 10 bases left between them. CDR1 and CDR2 from the germline V gene are SNHLY and FYNNEI. The CDR3 loop spans 12 amino acids. The chain's CDR3 is CASTDRIYEQYF. CDR3 DNA: TGTGCCAGCACCGACAGGATCTACGAGCAGTACTTC.

This clonotype was recorded a few times. The rearrangement joins TRBV7-9 to TRBJ2-5, with D unclear. The CDR3 is 13 residues long. Germline CDR1 SEHNR, CDR2 FQNEAQ (reference sequence). V was cut by 11 bases and J by 5 bases, with 18 bases left in between. The CDR3 loop reads CALALQTWETQYF. The CDR3 bases are TGTGCCCTCGCGCTTCAAACCTGGGAGACCCAGTACTTC.

Many counts were recorded for this clonotype. The CDR3 protein is CASSYRGHEQFF. DNA of the CDR3: TGTGCCAGCTCTTACAGGGGTCACGAGCAGTTCTTC. This chain connects TRBV18 to TRBJ2-1, with 7 positions matching TRBD1. V was clipped by 6 bases and J by 10 bases; unmatched bases: 6. The CDR3 covers 12 residues. Looked up from germline, CDR1 is KGHSH and CDR2 is LQKENI. Full variable domain (rest looked up from reference TRBV18 and TRBJ2-1): NAGVMQNPRHLVRRRGQEARLRCSPMKGHSHVYWYRQLPEEGLKFMVYLQKENIIDESGMPKERFSAEFPKEGPSILRIQQVVRGDSAAYFCASSYRGHEQFFGPGTRLTVL.

The table lists this clonotype with a few counts. The rearrangement links TRBV19 to TRBJ2-7; 9 bases fit TRBD1. Germline V CDR1 and CDR2: LNHDA, SQIVND (reference sequence). The CDR3 contains 16 residues. V shed 3 bases and J 3 bases; nucleotides not matched to a gene: 9. The CDR3 here is CASSMVPGQGFYEQYF. CDR3 nucleotides: TGTGCCAGTAGTATGGTACCGGGACAGGGATTCTACGAGCAGTACTTC.

Concerning this clonotype: A much larger clone lies one base from this, so it may be a read error. The V call is TRBV29-1, the J call TRBJ2-3; TRBD1 matches 12 bases. The germline gives CDR1 SQVTM, CDR2 ANQGSEA. There are 15 residues in the CDR3. V was clipped by 3 bases and J by 5 bases; unmatched bases: 6. The DNA of the CDR3 is TGCAGCGTTGACCGGGACAGGGGGCATAGAGATACGCAGTATTTT. Residues: CSVDRDRGHRDTQYF.